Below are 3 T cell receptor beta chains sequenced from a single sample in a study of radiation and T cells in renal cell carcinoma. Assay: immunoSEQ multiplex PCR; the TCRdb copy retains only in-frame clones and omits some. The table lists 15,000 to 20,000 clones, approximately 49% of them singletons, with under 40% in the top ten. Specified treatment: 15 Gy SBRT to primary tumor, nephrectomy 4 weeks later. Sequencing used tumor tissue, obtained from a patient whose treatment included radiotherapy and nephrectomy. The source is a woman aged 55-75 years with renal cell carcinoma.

This CDR3 reads CASSIANRVTEAFF. CDR3 DNA sequence: TGTGCCAGTAGTATAGCTAACAGGGTGACTGAAGCTTTCTTT. The J gene is TRBJ1-1, the V gene TRBV19; maybe TRBD1 (6 bases). Germline-derived CDR1 and CDR2 are LNHDA and SQIVND (reference sequence). This CDR3 is 14 amino acids long. Trimming removed 1 base from V and 5 bases from J, with 11 bases in between.

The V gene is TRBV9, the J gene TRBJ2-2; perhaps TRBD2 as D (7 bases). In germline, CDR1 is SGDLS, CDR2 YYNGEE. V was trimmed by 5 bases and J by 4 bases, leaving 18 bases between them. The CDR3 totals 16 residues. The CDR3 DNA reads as TGTGCCAGCAGGGGGGCGGGAGAAAAGGGCACCGGGGAGCTGTTTTTT. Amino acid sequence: CASRGAGEKGTGELFF.

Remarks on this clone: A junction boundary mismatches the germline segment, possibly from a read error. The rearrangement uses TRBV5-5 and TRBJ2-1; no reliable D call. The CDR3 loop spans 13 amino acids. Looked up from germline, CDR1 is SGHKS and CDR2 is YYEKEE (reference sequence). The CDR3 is CASSLIWGNEQFF. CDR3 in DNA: TGCGCCAGCAGTCTGATCTGGGGCAATGAGCAGTTCTTC.